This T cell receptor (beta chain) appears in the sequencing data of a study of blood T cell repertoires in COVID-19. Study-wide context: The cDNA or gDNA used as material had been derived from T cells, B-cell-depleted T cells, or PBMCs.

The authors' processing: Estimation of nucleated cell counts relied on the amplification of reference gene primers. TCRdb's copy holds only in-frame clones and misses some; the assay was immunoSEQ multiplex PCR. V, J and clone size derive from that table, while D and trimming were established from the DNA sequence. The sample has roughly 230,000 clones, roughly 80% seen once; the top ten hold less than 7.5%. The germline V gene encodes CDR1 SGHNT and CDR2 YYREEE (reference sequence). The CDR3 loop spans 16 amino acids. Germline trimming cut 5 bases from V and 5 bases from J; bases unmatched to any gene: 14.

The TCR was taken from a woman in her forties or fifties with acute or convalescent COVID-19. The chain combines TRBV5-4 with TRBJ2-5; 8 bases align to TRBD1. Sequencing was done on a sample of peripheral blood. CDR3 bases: TGTGCCAGCAGGGGGGATGAGACAGGGGAGGCGGAGACCCAGTACTTC. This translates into CASRGDETGEAETQYF.